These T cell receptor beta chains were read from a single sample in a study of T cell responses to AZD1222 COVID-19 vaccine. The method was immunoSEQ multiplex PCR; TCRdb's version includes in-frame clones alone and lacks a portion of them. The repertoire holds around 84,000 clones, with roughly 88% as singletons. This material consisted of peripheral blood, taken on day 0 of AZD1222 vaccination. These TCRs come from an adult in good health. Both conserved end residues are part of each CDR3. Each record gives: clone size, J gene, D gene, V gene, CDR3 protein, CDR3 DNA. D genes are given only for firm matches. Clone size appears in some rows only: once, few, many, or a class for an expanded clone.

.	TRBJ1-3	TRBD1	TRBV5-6	CASSFGTAGSGNTIYF	TGTGCCAGCAGCTTTGGGACAGCAGGCTCTGGAAACACCATATATTTT
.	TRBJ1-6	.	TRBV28	CASDAYNSPLHF	TGTGCCAGCGACGCCTATAATTCACCCCTCCACTTT
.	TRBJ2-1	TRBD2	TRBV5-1	CASSPGLADGEQFF	TGCGCCAGCAGCCCTGGACTAGCCGACGGGGAGCAGTTCTTC
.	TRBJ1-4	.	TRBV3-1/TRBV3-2	CASRPSVLGNEKLFF	TGTGCCAGCAGACCCTCCGTTTTGGGTAATGAAAAACTGTTTTTT
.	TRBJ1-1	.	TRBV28	CASSLGPGGNTEAFF	TGTGCCAGCAGTTTAGGGCCAGGAGGGAACACTGAAGCTTTCTTT
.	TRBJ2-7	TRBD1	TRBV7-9	CASSSGATGIDEQYF	TGTGCCAGCAGCTCAGGTGCGACAGGGATCGACGAGCAGTACTTC
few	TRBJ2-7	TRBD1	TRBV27	CASSSRTGGTYEQYF	TGTGCCAGCAGTTCGCGGACAGGGGGCACCTACGAGCAGTACTTC
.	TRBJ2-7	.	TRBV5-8	CASSHRDARSYEQYF	TGTGCCAGCAGCCACCGGGACGCCAGAAGCTACGAGCAGTACTTC
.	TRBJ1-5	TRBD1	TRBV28	CASSLGQGLNQPQHF	TGTGCCAGCAGTTTAGGACAGGGTCTTAATCAGCCCCAGCATTTT
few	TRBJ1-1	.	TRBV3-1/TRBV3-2	CASSPNAGSTEAFF	TGTGCCAGCAGCCCAAATGCCGGGAGCACTGAAGCTTTCTTT
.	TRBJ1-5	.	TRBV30	CAWSGVYNQPQHF	TGTGCCTGGAGTGGGGTCTATAATCAGCCCCAGCATTTT
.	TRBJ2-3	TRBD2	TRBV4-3	CASSQAGGVPDTQYF	TGCGCCAGCAGCCAAGCGGGGGGAGTGCCAGATACGCAGTATTTT
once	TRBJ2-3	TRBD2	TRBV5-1	CASSLGGGASVTDTQYF	TGCGCCAGCAGCTTGGGCGGGGGGGCCTCCGTCACAGATACGCAGTATTTT
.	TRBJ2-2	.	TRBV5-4	CASSLEAGTGELFF	TGTGCCAGCAGCTTGGAGGCAGGGACCGGGGAGCTGTTTTTT
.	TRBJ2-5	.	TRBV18	CASSRLSGVVETQYF	TGTGCCAGCTCACGACTCAGTGGGGTGGTGGAGACCCAGTACTTC
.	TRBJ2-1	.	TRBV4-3	CASSQDRDIVDEQFF	TGCGCCAGCAGCCAAGACAGGGACATTGTTGATGAGCAGTTCTTC
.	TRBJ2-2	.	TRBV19	CASSINLRRTGSTGELFF	TGTGCCAGTAGTATCAACCTGCGGAGGACGGGGAGCACCGGGGAGCTGTTTTTT
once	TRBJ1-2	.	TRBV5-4	CASRWDRGGEGYTF	TGTGCCAGCAGATGGGACCGAGGAGGGGAAGGCTACACCTTC
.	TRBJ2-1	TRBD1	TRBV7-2	CASRPDRVTYNEQFF	TGTGCCAGCAGACCGGACAGGGTAACCTACAATGAGCAGTTCTTC
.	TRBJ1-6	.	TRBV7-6	CASSLATRSASPLHF	TGTGCCAGCAGCTTAGCTACCCGGTCGGCTTCACCCCTCCACTTT
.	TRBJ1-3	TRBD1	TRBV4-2	CASSLDRAGNTIYF	TGTGCCAGCAGCCTAGACAGGGCTGGAAACACCATATATTTT
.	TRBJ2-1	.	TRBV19	CASSLTPGSYNEQFF	TGTGCCAGTAGTCTCACGCCTGGGTCCTACAATGAGCAGTTCTTC
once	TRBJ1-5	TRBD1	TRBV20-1	CSASGQGRIQPQHF	TGCAGTGCAAGTGGACAGGGGCGGATTCAGCCCCAGCATTTT
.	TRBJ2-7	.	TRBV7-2	CASSFSLPTYEQYF	TGTGCCAGCAGCTTCTCATTACCTACCTACGAGCAGTACTTC
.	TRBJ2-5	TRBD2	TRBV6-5	CASRTSGGRETQYF	TGTGCCAGCAGAACTAGCGGGGGGCGGGAGACCCAGTACTTC
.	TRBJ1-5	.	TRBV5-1	CASSWGSGFNQPQHF	TGCGCCAGCAGCTGGGGTTCTGGGTTCAATCAGCCCCAGCATTTT
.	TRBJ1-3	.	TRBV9	CASSVGSGQGVPGNTIYF	TGTGCCAGCAGCGTAGGATCAGGGCAGGGAGTACCTGGAAACACCATATATTTT
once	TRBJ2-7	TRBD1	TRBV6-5	CASSYGGQGALYEQYF	TGTGCCAGCAGTTACGGGGGACAGGGGGCCCTCTACGAGCAGTACTTC